Listed below are T cell receptor beta chains from one sample, sequenced in a study of cytomegalovirus exposure and HLA in healthy donors. Sequenced by immunoSEQ multiplex PCR; TCRdb stores in-frame clones only, minus some. The sample shows approximately 76,000 clones, less than 75% of them seen only once. Specimen: PBMCs. All receptors come from a man aged 25 to 40 in good health and CMV-seropositive. Both conserved end residues are part of each CDR3. A D gene is named only where the DNA matches it firmly.

d_gene,v_gene,len,CDR3aa
TRBD1,TRBV6-1,15,CASSGRQGLRETQYF
TRBD2,TRBV15,14,CATSKPGLRYEQYF
TRBD2,TRBV5-4,15,CASSLKSGGRDEQYF
-,TRBV27,15,CASSPLSGENTEAFF
TRBD2,TRBV2,15,CASKKTGGGTDTQYF
-,TRBV6-6,16,CASSFRTEPPNYGYTF
TRBD1,TRBV5-4,15,CASSSGTGAHQPQHF
-,TRBV7-6,16,CASSPVPLPGNYGYTF
TRBD1,TRBV5-1,15,CASSQRQGAGDEQFF
-,TRBV28,12,CASSQINQPQHF
-,TRBV29-1,15,CSVEQQGPYSYEQYF
-,TRBV6-5,12,CASSYTGGTQYF
TRBD2,TRBV2,15,CASSALLAGTGELFF
TRBD1,TRBV29-1,12,CSVDRGPGEAFF
TRBD2,TRBV27,14,CASSFSSGSREQYF
-,TRBV6-5,13,CASSYSANQPQHF
TRBD1,TRBV28,17,CASRWVTTGGYNSPLHF
-,TRBV11-2,16,CASSQFTRLSYNEQFF
TRBD1,TRBV6-1,13,CASRQGQLYEQYF
-,TRBV30,11,CTWGTEYEQYF
TRBD1,TRBV6-1,14,CASSADRAPYEQYF